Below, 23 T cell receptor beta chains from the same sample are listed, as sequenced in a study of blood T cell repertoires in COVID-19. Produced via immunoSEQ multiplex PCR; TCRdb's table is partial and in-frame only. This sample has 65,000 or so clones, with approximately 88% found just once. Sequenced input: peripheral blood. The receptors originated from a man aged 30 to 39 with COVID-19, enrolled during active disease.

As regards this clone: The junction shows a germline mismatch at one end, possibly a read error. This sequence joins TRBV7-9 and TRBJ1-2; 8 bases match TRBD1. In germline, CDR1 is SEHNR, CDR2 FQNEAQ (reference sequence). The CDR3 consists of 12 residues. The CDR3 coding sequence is TGTGCCAGCAGCTTAGAGGACAGGGTAATCTCCTTC. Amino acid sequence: CASSLEDRVISF.

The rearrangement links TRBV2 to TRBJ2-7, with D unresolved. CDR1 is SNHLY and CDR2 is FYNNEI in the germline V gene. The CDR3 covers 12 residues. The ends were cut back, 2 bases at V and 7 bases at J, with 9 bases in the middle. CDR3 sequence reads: CASSEYTLEQYF. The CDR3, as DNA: TGTGCCAGCAGTGAATATACTCTAGAGCAGTACTTC.

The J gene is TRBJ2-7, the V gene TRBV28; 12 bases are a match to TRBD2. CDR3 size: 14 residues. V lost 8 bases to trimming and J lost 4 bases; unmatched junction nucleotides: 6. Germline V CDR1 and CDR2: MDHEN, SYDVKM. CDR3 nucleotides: TGTGCCAGCGGAGGACTAGCGGGGAATTACGAGCAGTACTTC. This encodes CASGGLAGNYEQYF.

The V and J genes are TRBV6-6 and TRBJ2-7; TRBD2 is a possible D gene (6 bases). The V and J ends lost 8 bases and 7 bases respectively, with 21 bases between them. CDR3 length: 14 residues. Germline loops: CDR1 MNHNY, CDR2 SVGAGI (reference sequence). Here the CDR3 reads CASWGVGGFEEQYF. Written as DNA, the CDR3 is TGTGCCAGCTGGGGGGTGGGTGGGTTTGAAGAGCAGTACTTC.

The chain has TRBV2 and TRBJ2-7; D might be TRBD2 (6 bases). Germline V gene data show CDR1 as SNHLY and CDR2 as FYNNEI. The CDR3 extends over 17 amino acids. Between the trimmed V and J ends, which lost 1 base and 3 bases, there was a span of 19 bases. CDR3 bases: TGTGCCAGCAGTGAAGTTCCCCTCCCCGGAGCGGGCTACGAGCAGTACTTC. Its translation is CASSEVPLPGAGYEQYF.

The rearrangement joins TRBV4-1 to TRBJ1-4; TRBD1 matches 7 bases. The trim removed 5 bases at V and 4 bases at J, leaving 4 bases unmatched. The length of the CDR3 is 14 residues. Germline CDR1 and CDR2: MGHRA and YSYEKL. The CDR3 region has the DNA TGCGCCAGCAGCTCCGGGACAGTTAATGAAAAACTGTTTTTT. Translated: CASSSGTVNEKLFF.

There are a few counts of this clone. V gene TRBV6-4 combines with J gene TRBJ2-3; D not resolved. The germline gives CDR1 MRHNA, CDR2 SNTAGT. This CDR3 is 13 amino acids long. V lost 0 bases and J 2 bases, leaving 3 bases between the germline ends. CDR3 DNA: TGTGCCAGCAGTGACTCGTACACAGATACGCAGTATTTT. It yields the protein CASSDSYTDTQYF.

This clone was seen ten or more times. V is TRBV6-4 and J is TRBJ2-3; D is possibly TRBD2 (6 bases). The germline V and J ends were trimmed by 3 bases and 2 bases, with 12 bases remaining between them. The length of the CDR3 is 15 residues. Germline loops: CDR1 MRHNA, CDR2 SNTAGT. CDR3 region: CASSDRETPTDTQYF. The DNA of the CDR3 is TGTGCCAGCAGTGATCGGGAGACCCCCACAGATACGCAGTATTTT.

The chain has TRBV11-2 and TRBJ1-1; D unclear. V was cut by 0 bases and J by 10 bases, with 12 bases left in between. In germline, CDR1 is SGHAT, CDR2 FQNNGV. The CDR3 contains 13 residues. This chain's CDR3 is CASSLDLTAAAFF. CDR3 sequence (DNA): TGTGCCAGCAGCTTAGATCTGACGGCGGCAGCTTTCTTT.

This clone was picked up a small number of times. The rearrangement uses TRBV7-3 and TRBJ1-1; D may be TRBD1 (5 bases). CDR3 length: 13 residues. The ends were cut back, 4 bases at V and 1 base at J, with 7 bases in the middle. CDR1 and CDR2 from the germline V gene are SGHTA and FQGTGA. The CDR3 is CASSSGQNTEAFF. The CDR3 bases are TGTGCCAGCAGCTCAGGACAGAACACTGAAGCTTTCTTT.

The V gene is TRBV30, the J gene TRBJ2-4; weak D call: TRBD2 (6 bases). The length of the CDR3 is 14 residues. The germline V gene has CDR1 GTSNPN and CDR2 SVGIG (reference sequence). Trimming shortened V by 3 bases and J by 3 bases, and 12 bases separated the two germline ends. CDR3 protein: CAWSPGVGKNIQYF. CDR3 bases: TGTGCCTGGAGCCCGGGAGTGGGCAAAAACATTCAGTACTTC.

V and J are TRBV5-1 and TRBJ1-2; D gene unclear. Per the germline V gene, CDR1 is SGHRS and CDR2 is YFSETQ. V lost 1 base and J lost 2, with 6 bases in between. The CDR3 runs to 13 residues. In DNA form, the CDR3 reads TGCGCCAGCAGCTTGACTAGCAACTATGGCTACACCTTC. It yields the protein CASSLTSNYGYTF.

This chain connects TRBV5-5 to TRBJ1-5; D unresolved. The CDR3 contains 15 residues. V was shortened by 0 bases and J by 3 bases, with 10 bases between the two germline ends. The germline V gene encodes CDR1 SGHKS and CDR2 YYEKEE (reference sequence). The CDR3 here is CASSLGGGPNQPQHF. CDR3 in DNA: TGTGCCAGCAGCTTGGGGGGAGGGCCCAATCAGCCCCAGCATTTT.

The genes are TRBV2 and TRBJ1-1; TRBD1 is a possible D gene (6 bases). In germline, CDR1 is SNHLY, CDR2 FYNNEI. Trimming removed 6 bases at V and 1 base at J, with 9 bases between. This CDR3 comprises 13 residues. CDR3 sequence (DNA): TGTGCCAGCAGAGGACAGTGGAACACTGAAGCTTTCTTT. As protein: CASRGQWNTEAFF. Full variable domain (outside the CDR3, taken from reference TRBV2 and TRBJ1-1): EPEVTQTPSHQVTQMGQEVILRCVPISNHLYFYWYRQILGQKVEFLVSFYNNEISEKSEIFDDQFSVERPDGSNFTLKIRSTKLEDSAMYFCASRGQWNTEAFFGQGTRLTVV.

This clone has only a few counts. The CDR3 sequence is CASSIEGHEKLFF. In nucleotides, the CDR3 is TGTGCCAGTAGTATAGAGGGGCACGAAAAACTGTTTTTT. The chain recombines TRBV19 with TRBJ1-4, with D maybe TRBD1 (5 bases). Germline CDR1 is LNHDA and CDR2 is SQIVND (reference sequence). The CDR3 has 13 amino acids. Trimming removed 0 bases at V and 8 bases at J, with 7 bases between.

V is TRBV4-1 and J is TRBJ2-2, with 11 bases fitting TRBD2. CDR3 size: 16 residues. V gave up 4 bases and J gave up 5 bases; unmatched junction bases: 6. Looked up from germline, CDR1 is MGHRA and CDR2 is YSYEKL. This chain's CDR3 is CASSRTSGRDTGELFF. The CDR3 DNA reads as TGCGCCAGCAGCCGAACTAGCGGGAGAGATACCGGGGAGCTGTTTTTT.

The DNA of the CDR3 is TGTGCCAGCAGCGTAACAGGGGGTAATGAAAAACTGTTTTTT. It yields the protein CASSVTGGNEKLFF. The chain has TRBV9 and TRBJ1-4; 8 nucleotides match TRBD1. Germline loops: CDR1 SGDLS, CDR2 YYNGEE. V dropped 1 base and J dropped 4; count of bases not matched to a gene: 0. The CDR3 has 14 residues.

The CDR3 region is CASRDRRYNSPLHF. The CDR3 bases are TGTGCCAGCCGGGACAGAAGATATAATTCACCCCTCCACTTT. The chain carries TRBV19 and TRBJ1-6; 7 bases align to TRBD1. The germline gives CDR1 LNHDA, CDR2 SQIVND (reference sequence). J was trimmed by 4 bases and V by 9 bases; bases with no gene match: 6. The CDR3 contains 14 residues.

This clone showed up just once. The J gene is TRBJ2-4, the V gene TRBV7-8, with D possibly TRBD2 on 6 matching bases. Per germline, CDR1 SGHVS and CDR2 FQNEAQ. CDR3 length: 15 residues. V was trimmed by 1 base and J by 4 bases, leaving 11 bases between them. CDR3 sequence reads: CASSLGTGGKNIQYF. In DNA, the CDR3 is TGTGCCAGCAGCTTAGGAACTGGGGGGAAAAACATTCAGTACTTC.

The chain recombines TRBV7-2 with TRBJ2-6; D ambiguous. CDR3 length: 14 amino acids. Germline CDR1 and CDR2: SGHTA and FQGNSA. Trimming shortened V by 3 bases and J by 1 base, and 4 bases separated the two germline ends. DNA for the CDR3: TGTGCCAGCAGCTTTGTATCTGGGGCCAACGTCCTGACTTTC. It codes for CASSFVSGANVLTF.

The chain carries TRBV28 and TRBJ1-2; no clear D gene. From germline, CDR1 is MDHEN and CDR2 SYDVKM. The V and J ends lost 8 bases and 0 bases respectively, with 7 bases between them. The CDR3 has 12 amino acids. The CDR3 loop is CASARSNYGYTF. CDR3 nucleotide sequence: TGTGCCAGCGCGCGGTCTAACTATGGCTACACCTTC.

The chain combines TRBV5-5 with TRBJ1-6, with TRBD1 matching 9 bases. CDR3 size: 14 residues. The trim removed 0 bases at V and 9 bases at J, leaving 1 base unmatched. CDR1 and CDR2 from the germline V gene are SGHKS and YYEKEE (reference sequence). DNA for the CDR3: TGTGCCAGCAGCTTGGGGACAGGGGCTTCACCCCTCCACTTT. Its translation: CASSLGTGASPLHF.

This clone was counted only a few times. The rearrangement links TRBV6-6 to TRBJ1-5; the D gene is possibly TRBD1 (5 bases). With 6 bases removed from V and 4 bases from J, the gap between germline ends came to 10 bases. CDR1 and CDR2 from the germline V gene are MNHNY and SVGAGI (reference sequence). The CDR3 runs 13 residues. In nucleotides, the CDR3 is TGTGCCAGCAGGGACACAGCGAATCAGCCCCAGCATTTT. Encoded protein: CASRDTANQPQHF.